The rows below give T cell receptor beta chains drawn from one sample of a study of OX40 agonist ivuxolimab in advanced cancers. Sequenced by immunoSEQ multiplex PCR; TCRdb stores in-frame clones only, minus some. Here the sample spans tens of thousands of clones, around 83% being singletons. The sequences come from CD4+ or CD8+ T cells sorted from blood, collected in a trial of the OX40 agonist ivuxolimab. The receptors here all came from an adult with an advanced solid tumor such as melanoma, head and neck, liver or kidney cancer. Each CDR3 is given with its conserved first and last residue. D genes are given only for firm matches. Clone size, where shown, is once, few, many, or a class for clones that have expanded.

TRBD1 | TRBJ1-1 | TRBV5-4 | - | CASSSGQGAGTEAFF | TGTGCCAGCAGCTCGGGTCAGGGGGCAGGGACTGAAGCTTTCTTT
- | TRBJ1-2 | TRBV19 | - | CASTLYGDNYGYTF | TGTGCCAGTACCCTATATGGAGATAACTATGGCTACACCTTC
- | TRBJ1-1 | TRBV5-1 | - | CASRTATEAFF | TGCGCCAGCAGGACAGCGACTGAAGCTTTCTTT
TRBD2 | TRBJ2-7 | TRBV7-6 | few | CASRPRGGAYEQYF | TGTGCCAGCAGGCCTCGCGGGGGGGCCTACGAGCAGTACTTC
- | TRBJ2-1 | TRBV5-1 | - | CASSDPRRSWREQFF | TGCGCCAGCAGCGACCCTCGGAGGTCTTGGCGTGAGCAGTTCTTC
TRBD1 | TRBJ2-7 | TRBV6-5 | - | CASRTSRDRDEQYF | TGTGCCAGCAGGACGTCCCGGGACAGGGACGAGCAGTACTTC
- | TRBJ2-7 | TRBV2 | - | CASSLSTGFYSYEQYF | TGTGCCAGCAGCCTTTCAACCGGGTTCTACTCCTACGAGCAGTACTTC
- | TRBJ1-4 | TRBV28 | - | CASSLRERNEKLFF | TGTGCCAGCAGTTTAAGGGAAAGAAATGAAAAACTGTTTTTT
TRBD1 | TRBJ2-7 | TRBV5-4 | once | CASRRDRAGLYEQYF | TGTGCCAGCAGAAGGGACAGGGCAGGACTTTACGAGCAGTACTTC
TRBD1 | TRBJ1-1 | TRBV7-8 | - | CASSSGGTGEITEAFF | TGTGCCAGCAGCTCGGGGGGGACAGGGGAGATCACTGAAGCTTTCTTT
- | TRBJ1-5 | TRBV4-2 | - | CASSSGVQPQHF | TGTGCCAGCAGCTCAGGGGTTCAGCCCCAGCATTTT
- | TRBJ2-7 | TRBV6-5 | - | CASNQGWGLNEQYF | TGTGCCAGCAACCAGGGGTGGGGCCTGAACGAGCAGTACTTC
- | TRBJ1-5 | TRBV30 | - | CAWSVGGQGRQPQHF | TGTGCCTGGAGTGTAGGGGGGCAGGGGAGGCAGCCCCAGCATTTT
- | TRBJ2-3 | TRBV15 | - | CATTRGGQTGTDTQYF | TGTGCCACCACCAGAGGGGGACAAACCGGCACAGATACGCAGTATTTT
- | TRBJ1-4 | TRBV10-1 | - | CASSARGDEKLFF | TGCGCCAGCAGTGCGAGAGGGGATGAAAAACTGTTTTTT
TRBD2 | TRBJ2-1 | TRBV7-9 | - | CASSRTSGASSYNEQFF | TGTGCCAGCAGCCGGACTAGCGGGGCAAGCTCCTACAATGAGCAGTTCTTC
- | TRBJ2-3 | TRBV4-3 | - | CASSQGLGDLDTQYF | TGCGCCAGCAGCCAAGGACTGGGGGACCTGGATACGCAGTATTTT
- | TRBJ2-7 | TRBV6-5 | - | CASSPGQWEGEQYF | TGTGCCAGCAGTCCCGGACAGTGGGAGGGCGAGCAGTACTTC
- | TRBJ2-1 | TRBV11-2 | - | CASSLELAGSYNEQFF | TGTGCCAGCAGCTTAGAACTAGCTGGATCCTACAATGAGCAGTTCTTC
- | TRBJ1-2 | TRBV19 | - | CASRIYTQGLKNYGYTF | TGTGCCAGTCGCATTTATACTCAAGGACTGAAGAACTATGGCTACACCTTC
- | TRBJ2-1 | TRBV5-1 | - | CASSFIGDVLLDEQFF | TGCGCCAGCAGCTTTATTGGTGACGTCCTCCTCGATGAGCAGTTCTTC
- | TRBJ1-3 | TRBV6-1 | - | CASSANPGNTIYF | TGTGCCAGCAGTGCTAACCCGGGAAACACCATATATTTT
TRBD2 | TRBJ2-3 | TRBV7-9 | once | CASSLGTGTSGTDTQYF | TGTGCCAGCAGCTTAGGGACCGGGACTAGCGGAACAGATACGCAGTATTTT
- | TRBJ2-7 | TRBV11-2 | - | CASSLERAREQYF | TGTGCCAGCAGCTTAGAGAGGGCCCGCGAGCAGTACTTC
- | TRBJ1-1 | TRBV28 | - | CATSTSAEAFF | TGTGCCACTTCTACCAGTGCTGAAGCTTTCTTT
- | TRBJ2-2 | TRBV2 | once | CATKTSLGTGELFF | TGTGCCACCAAGACTAGTCTTGGCACCGGGGAGCTGTTTTTT
- | TRBJ2-7 | TRBV9 | - | CASSPRERGGYEQYF | TGTGCCAGCAGCCCCCGGGAGAGAGGGGGTTACGAGCAGTACTTC
TRBD2 | TRBJ2-5 | TRBV7-9 | - | CASSLNSGGARETQYF | TGTGCCAGCAGCTTAAATAGCGGGGGGGCCCGGGAGACCCAGTACTTC
- | TRBJ1-4 | TRBV6-1 | - | CASTEGGSNEKLFF | TGTGCCAGCACCGAGGGAGGATCTAATGAAAAACTGTTTTTT
TRBD1 | TRBJ2-7 | TRBV5-1 | - | CASSLEGQGNYEQYF | TGCGCCAGCAGCTTGGAGGGACAGGGGAACTACGAGCAGTACTTC
TRBD1 | TRBJ2-1 | TRBV18 | - | CASSPQGVNDEQFF | TGTGCCAGCTCACCGCAGGGGGTGAACGATGAGCAGTTCTTC
- | TRBJ2-2 | TRBV7-7 | - | CASSQQLGTQELFF | TGTGCTAGCAGCCAGCAGCTTGGGACACAGGAGCTGTTTTTT
- | TRBJ2-3 | TRBV7-6 | - | CASSLGIRTDTQYF | TGTGCCAGCAGCTTAGGAATACGCACAGATACGCAGTATTTT
- | TRBJ1-3 | TRBV18 | - | CASSPVGPGNTIYF | TGTGCCAGCTCACCGGTGGGGCCCGGAAACACCATATATTTT
- | TRBJ1-1 | TRBV10-1 | few | CASSESGRDEAFF | TGCGCCAGCAGTGAGTCGGGCAGGGATGAAGCTTTCTTT
- | TRBJ2-3 | TRBV10-3 | - | CAIRPRGTGTSTDTQYF | TGTGCCATCAGACCCAGGGGGACCGGGACTAGCACAGATACGCAGTATTTT
TRBD1 | TRBJ1-3 | TRBV2 | once | CASSEEQGANTIYF | TGTGCCAGCAGTGAGGAACAGGGGGCTAACACCATATATTTT
- | TRBJ1-2 | TRBV6-1 | - | CASSEAPGRLYGYTF | TGTGCCAGCAGTGAAGCCCCGGGACGGCTCTATGGCTACACCTTC
TRBD1 | TRBJ1-2 | TRBV2 | - | CASSEDRDIGGYTF | TGTGCCAGCAGTGAGGACAGGGACATTGGGGGCTACACCTTC
TRBD1 | TRBJ1-2 | TRBV20-1 | - | CSALTGVGYTF | TGCAGTGCTCTGACAGGGGTTGGCTACACCTTC
TRBD2 | TRBJ2-2 | TRBV9 | - | CASSRGEPNTGELFF | TGTGCCAGTTCACGGGGGGAACCGAACACCGGGGAGCTGTTTTTT
TRBD2 | TRBJ2-2 | TRBV23-1 | - | CASSQSPTPGLAGYTGELFF | TGCGCCAGCAGTCAATCACCTACCCCGGGACTAGCGGGTTACACCGGGGAGCTGTTTTTT
TRBD1 | TRBJ2-6 | TRBV18 | - | CASSQGANYGANVLTF | TGTGCCAGCTCACAGGGGGCGAACTATGGGGCCAACGTCCTGACTTTC
TRBD1 | TRBJ2-7 | TRBV6-5 | - | CASSSGQATYEQYF | TGTGCCAGCAGTTCGGGACAGGCCACCTACGAGCAGTACTTC
TRBD1 | TRBJ1-3 | TRBV7-6 | - | CASSHRTGERGNTIYF | TGTGCCAGCAGCCATAGGACAGGGGAGAGAGGAAACACCATATATTTT
- | TRBJ2-7 | TRBV19 | - | CASSRAGVHEQYF | TGTGCCAGTAGTAGGGCAGGGGTCCACGAGCAGTACTTC
- | TRBJ1-2 | TRBV6-5 | - | CASTDRGGHGYTF | TGTGCCAGCACTGACCGGGGAGGGCATGGCTACACCTTC
TRBD2 | TRBJ2-7 | TRBV5-8 | once | CASSRRGSSYEQYF | TGTGCCAGCAGCCGGCGGGGGAGCTCCTACGAGCAGTACTTC
- | TRBJ2-2 | TRBV5-1 | few | CASTTGQFANTGELFF | TGCGCCAGCACCACCGGACAGTTCGCGAACACCGGGGAGCTGTTTTTT
TRBD1 | TRBJ2-5 | TRBV5-1 | once | CASSGDRVGQETQYF | TGCGCCAGCAGTGGGGACAGGGTCGGTCAAGAGACCCAGTACTTC
- | TRBJ2-5 | TRBV4-1 | once | CASSPFFGSAQQETQYF | TGCGCCAGCAGCCCATTCTTCGGGAGCGCCCAACAAGAGACCCAGTACTTC
TRBD1 | TRBJ1-4 | TRBV5-1 | - | CASSLDGQEGEKLFF | TGCGCCAGCAGCTTGGACGGACAGGAGGGCGAAAAACTGTTTTTT
- | TRBJ2-1 | TRBV29-1 | few | CSVTSSGAAEQFF | TGCAGCGTTACATCCTCAGGGGCCGCTGAGCAGTTCTTC
- | TRBJ1-2 | TRBV14 | - | CASSQEAYGYTF | TGTGCCAGCAGCCAAGAAGCCTATGGCTACACCTTC
- | TRBJ2-1 | TRBV2 | - | CASSEYSLQGNEQFF | TGTGCCAGCAGTGAATATAGTCTCCAGGGAAATGAGCAGTTCTTC